A selection of T cell receptor beta chains follows, all from one sample in a study of blood T cell repertoires in COVID-19. Sequenced by immunoSEQ multiplex PCR; TCRdb stores in-frame clones only, minus some. The data contain about 190,000 clones, around 90% of them singletons. The sequenced sample was peripheral blood. The receptors shown here come from a man in his 60s with active or convalescent COVID-19. Each CDR3 is given with its conserved first and last residue. D genes are given only for firm matches. Part of the rows lack a size; the others show once, few, many or a class for expanded clones.

CASSPHRDRPDSYNSPLHF	TGTGCCAGCAGCCCTCACCGGGACAGACCCGATTCGTATAATTCACCCCTCCACTTT	TRBV7-3	TRBJ1-6	NA	TRBD1
CASSRGQAAFF	TGTGCCAGCAGCCGGGGACAGGCAGCTTTCTTT	TRBV12-3/TRBV12-4	TRBJ1-1	NA	TRBD1
CASSQGWASGFPDTQYF	TGTGCCAGCAGCCAAGGTTGGGCTAGCGGCTTCCCAGATACGCAGTATTTT	TRBV14	TRBJ2-3	NA	TRBD2
CASSPRGAGGSTDTQYF	TGTGCCAGCAGCCCCCGTGGGGCAGGGGGCAGCACAGATACGCAGTATTTT	TRBV27	TRBJ2-3	NA	TRBD1
CASSRSSGGTKNIQYF	TGCGCCAGCAGCAGAAGTAGCGGGGGAACCAAAAACATTCAGTACTTC	TRBV5-1	TRBJ2-4	NA	TRBD2
CASSTGQGGANEKLFF	TGCGCCAGCAGCACCGGACAGGGGGGTGCTAATGAAAAACTGTTTTTT	TRBV5-1	TRBJ1-4	NA	TRBD1
CASLTGGDNQPQHF	TGTGCCAGCCTGACAGGGGGCGACAATCAGCCCCAGCATTTT	TRBV19	TRBJ1-5	NA	TRBD1
CASHRGTGSYGYTF	TGTGCCAGTCATCGAGGGACAGGGTCCTATGGCTACACCTTC	TRBV18	TRBJ1-2	NA	TRBD1
CASKASQGIYYEQYF	TGTGCCAGCAAAGCCAGTCAGGGGATTTACTACGAGCAGTACTTC	TRBV2	TRBJ2-7	once	NA
CASSPGTGGGYTF	TGCGCCAGCAGCCCAGGGACAGGGGGAGGCTACACCTTC	TRBV5-1	TRBJ1-2	NA	TRBD1
CASSTGDSTNYGYTF	TGTGCCAGTAGTACCGGGGACAGTACTAACTATGGCTACACCTTC	TRBV19	TRBJ1-2	NA	TRBD1